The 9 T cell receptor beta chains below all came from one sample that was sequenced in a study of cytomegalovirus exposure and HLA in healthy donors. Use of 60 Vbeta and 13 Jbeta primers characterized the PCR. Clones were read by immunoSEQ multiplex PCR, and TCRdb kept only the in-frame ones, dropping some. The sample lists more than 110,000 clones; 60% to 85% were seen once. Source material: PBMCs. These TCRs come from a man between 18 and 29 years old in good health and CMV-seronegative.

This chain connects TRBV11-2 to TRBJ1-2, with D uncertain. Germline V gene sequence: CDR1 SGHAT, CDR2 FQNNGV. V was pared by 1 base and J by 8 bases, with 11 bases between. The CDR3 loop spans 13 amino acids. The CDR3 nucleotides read TGTGCCAGCAGCTTAGGGGCATACCTAGGCTACACCTTC. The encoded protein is CASSLGAYLGYTF.

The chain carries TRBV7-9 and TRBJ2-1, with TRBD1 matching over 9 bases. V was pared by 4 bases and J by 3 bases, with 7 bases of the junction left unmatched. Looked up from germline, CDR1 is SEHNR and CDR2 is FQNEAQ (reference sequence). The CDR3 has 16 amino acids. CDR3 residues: CASSSGTGSFYNEQFF. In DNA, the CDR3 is TGTGCCAGCAGCTCAGGGACAGGGAGCTTCTACAATGAGCAGTTCTTC.

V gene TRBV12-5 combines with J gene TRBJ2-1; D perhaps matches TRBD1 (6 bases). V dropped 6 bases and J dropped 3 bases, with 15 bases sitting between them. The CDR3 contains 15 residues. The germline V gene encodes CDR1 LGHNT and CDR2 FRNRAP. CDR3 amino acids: CASGLRARGYNEQFF. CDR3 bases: TGTGCTAGTGGCTTGAGGGCCAGGGGCTACAATGAGCAGTTCTTC.

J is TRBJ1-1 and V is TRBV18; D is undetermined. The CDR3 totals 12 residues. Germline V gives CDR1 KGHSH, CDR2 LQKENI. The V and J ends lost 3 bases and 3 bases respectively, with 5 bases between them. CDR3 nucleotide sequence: TGTGCCAGCTCACCCGGGTACACTGAAGCTTTCTTT. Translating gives CASSPGYTEAFF. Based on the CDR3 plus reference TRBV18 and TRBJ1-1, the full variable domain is NAGVMQNPRHLVRRRGQEARLRCSPMKGHSHVYWYRQLPEEGLKFMVYLQKENIIDESGMPKERFSAEFPKEGPSILRIQQVVRGDSAAYFCASSPGYTEAFFGQGTRLTVV.

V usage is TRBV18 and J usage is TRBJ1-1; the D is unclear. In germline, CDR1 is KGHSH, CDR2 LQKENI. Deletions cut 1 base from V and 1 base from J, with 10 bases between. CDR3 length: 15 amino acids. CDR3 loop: CASSPLFRENTEAFF. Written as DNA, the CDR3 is TGTGCCAGCTCACCACTGTTCCGGGAGAACACTGAAGCTTTCTTT.

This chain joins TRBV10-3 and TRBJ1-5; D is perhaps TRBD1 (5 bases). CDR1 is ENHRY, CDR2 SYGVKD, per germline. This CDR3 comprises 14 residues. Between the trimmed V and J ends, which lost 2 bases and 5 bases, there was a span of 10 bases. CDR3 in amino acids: CAISEVGGDQPQHF. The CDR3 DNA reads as TGTGCCATCAGTGAGGTCGGGGGGGATCAGCCCCAGCATTTT.

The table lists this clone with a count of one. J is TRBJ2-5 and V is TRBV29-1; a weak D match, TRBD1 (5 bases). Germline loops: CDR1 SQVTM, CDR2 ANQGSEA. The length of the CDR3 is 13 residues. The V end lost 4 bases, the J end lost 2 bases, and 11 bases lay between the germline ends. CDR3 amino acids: CSVAKDSQETQYF. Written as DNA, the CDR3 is TGCAGCGTTGCAAAAGACAGTCAAGAGACCCAGTACTTC.

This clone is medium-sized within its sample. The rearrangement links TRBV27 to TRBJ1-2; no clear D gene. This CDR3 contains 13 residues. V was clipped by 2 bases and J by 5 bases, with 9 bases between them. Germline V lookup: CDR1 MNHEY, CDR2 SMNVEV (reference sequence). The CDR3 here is CASSLTARYGYTF. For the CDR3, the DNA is TGTGCCAGCAGTTTAACCGCACGGTATGGCTACACCTTC.

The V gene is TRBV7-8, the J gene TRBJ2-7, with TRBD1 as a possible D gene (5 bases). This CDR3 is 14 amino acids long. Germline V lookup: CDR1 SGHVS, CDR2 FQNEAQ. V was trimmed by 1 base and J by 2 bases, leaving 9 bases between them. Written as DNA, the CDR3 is TGTGCCAGCAGCTTAGGACAGAGTACCTACGAGCAGTACTTC. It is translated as CASSLGQSTYEQYF.